This note documents a single T cell receptor beta chain sequence. This clone was observed many times. Its antigen is currently not known. The DNA ends 3 residues before the CDR3 does, and the rest of the CDR3 is filled in from the germline J gene. The data were obtained in a study of T cell clonality in common variable immunodeficiency (dated by TCRdb to between 2014 and 2016). Most of the CVID patients and most of the healthy controls were of Caucasian heritage. Heparinized peripheral whole blood samples of about 5 to 8 ml were obtained from each donor. TCRbeta CDR3 repertoires were sequenced from genomic DNA of adults with common variable immune deficiency (CVID) and healthy adult controls. The control group was made up of roughly 22 healthy adult volunteers (approximately ten male and 12 female) whose ages ranged from roughly 23 to 70 years, with a mean age of around 30. Diluted blood was subjected to density centrifugation over Hypaque 1077 or Ficoll-Paque for isolation of peripheral blood mononuclear cells. Genomic DNA was obtained from unsorted mononuclear cells using either Qiagen column purification or a centrifugation-based method.

General conclusions and limits of the study: CVID TCRbeta sequences were reported to have fewer deletions and N-nucleotide insertions and to lack highly modified clones with 13 or more V deletions. The authors noted that sequencing repertoires of T cell subpopulations would be needed to clarify what caused the increased clonality in CVID. Correlations between repertoire features and clinical complications were limited by patient heterogeneity within the CVID cohort. Increased TCRbeta clonality was found in CVID subjects compared with healthy controls (t-test p = 0.018), with the increase being most characteristic of about a third of subjects. Although equal DNA input was used, an average of approximately 74,000 unique sequences per sample was obtained for controls, compared with about 30,000 for CVID samples. CVID subjects shared fewer TCRbeta clones with each other than healthy controls did (p < 0.0001).

Taken from the germline V gene (reference sequence), the CDR1 and CDR2 loops are SGHNT and YYREEE. The CDR3 goes from the cysteine to the phenylalanine over 16 residues. The DNA covers only part of the CDR3, 39 bases in frame from base 1. Compared with germline, V lacks 1 base and J lacks 5 bases; bases without a gene match: 7. CVID samples and control samples contributed equivalent amounts of genomic DNA as sequencing input. For every sample, a 60 bp segment covering the rearranged TCRbeta CDR3 region was amplified and then sequenced. The immunoSEQ assay, a bias-corrected multiplex PCR combined with high-throughput sequencing, was used for TCRbeta amplification. Per the source publication's procedure: Every unique nucleotide sequence was considered a clone and was annotated with V, D and J genes, copy number and frequency. Sequences were labeled productive if in frame, and non-productive if out of frame or containing stop codons. Clonality was calculated from Shannon's entropy as previously described. The predicted amino acid sequences of productive clones were used to derive mean CDR3 Kyte-Doolittle hydropathy. Using the R hclust function, scaled V gene usage was clustered hierarchically with Manhattan distance and complete linkage. Clone sharing by CDR3 amino acid sequence was assessed by resampling 12 repertoires per group over 100 rounds. The repertoires were searched for around 72 published EBV-specific and some 250 published CMV-specific TCRbeta sequences. Analysis left out a couple of CVID samples that produced under 10,000 sequences, so a few dozen CVID repertoires remained. Drawn from immuneACCESS, this table holds only the in-frame rearrangements with V and J called that TCRdb kept. Clones are partly lost; checked studies trace under half to an unresolved V gene and leave the rest unexplained. The V and J calls and clone size are taken from that table; D and trimming were inferred from the DNA. Here the sample lists roughly 58,000 clones, none seen once only. About 0.85% of the sample is taken by the ten largest.

The rearrangement joined TRBV5-4 to TRBJ2-1; TRBD2 fits 9 bases in the junction. This receptor was obtained from a person aged 18-70 years in good health. What was sequenced was peripheral blood mononuclear cells. CDR3 DNA (partial): TGTGCCAGCAGCTTGATCTCGGCTAGCGGGGACAATGAG. Its protein product is CASSLISASGDNE. The CDR3 in full is CASSLISASGDNEQFF. The entire variable domain, with the stretches around the CDR3 drawn from the reference TRBV5-4 and TRBJ2-1 proteins, is ETGVTQSPTHLIKTRGQQVTLRCSSQSGHNTVSWYQQALGQGPQFIFQYYREEENGRGNFPPRFSGLQFPNYSSELNVNALELDDSALYLCASSLISASGDNEQFFGPGTRLTVL.